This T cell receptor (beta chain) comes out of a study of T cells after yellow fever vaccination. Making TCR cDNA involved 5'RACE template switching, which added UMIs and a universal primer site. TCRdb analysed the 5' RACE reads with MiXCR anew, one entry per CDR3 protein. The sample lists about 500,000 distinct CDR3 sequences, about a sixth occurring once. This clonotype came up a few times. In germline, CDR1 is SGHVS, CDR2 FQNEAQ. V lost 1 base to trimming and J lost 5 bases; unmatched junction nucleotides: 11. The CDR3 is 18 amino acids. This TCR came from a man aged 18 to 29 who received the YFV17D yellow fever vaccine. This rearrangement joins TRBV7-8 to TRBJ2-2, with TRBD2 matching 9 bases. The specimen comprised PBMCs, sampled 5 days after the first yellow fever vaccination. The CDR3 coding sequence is TGTGCCAGCAGCTTAGAACCCCTCGCGGGGGGGCGGACCGGGGAGCTGTTTTTT. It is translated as CASSLEPLAGGRTGELFF.